The 29 T cell receptor beta chains below were found in one sample sequenced in a study of T cell responses to AZD1222 COVID-19 vaccine. Method: immunoSEQ multiplex PCR; TCRdb's copy keeps in-frame clones and lacks some. The sample includes around 130,000 clones, more than 85% of them seen just once. The specimen was peripheral blood, collected on day 0 of AZD1222 vaccination. The receptors were sampled from an adult in good health.

As concerns this clone: The identical CDR3 is also encoded by other nucleotide sequences in the sample. The chain uses TRBV5-1 and TRBJ2-1, with 11 bases matching TRBD2. This CDR3 has 15 amino acids. Germline V gives CDR1 SGHRS, CDR2 YFSETQ. J was trimmed by 7 bases and V by 4 bases; bases with no gene match: 7. The CDR3 region is CASSPRLAGYNEQFF. DNA of the CDR3: TGCGCCAGCAGCCCAAGACTAGCGGGATATAATGAGCAGTTCTTC.

The chain has TRBV5-1 and TRBJ2-2; D call uncertain. CDR3 length: 15 amino acids. The V end lost 1 base, the J end lost 2 bases, and 9 bases lay between the germline ends. Germline V gene data show CDR1 as SGHRS and CDR2 as YFSETQ. CDR3 bases: TGCGCCAGCAGCTTGCCAGGTCTAAACACCGGGGAGCTGTTTTTT. Protein sequence: CASSLPGLNTGELFF.

In its sample, this clone was seen once. The rearrangement uses TRBV27 and TRBJ2-1; D not certain. CDR1 MNHEY and CDR2 SMNVEV come from the germline V gene (reference sequence). The CDR3 loop spans 12 amino acids. Trimming stripped 4 bases from V and 9 bases from J, with 10 bases between. The chain's CDR3 is CASSYGFGEQFF. CDR3 nucleotides: TGTGCCAGCAGTTACGGGTTTGGTGAGCAGTTCTTC.

This clone was detected once. The V call is TRBV12-3 or TRBV12-4, the J call TRBJ2-2; D uncertain. Trimming removed 6 bases from V and 2 bases from J, with 4 bases in between. This CDR3 spans 12 amino acids. DNA for the CDR3: TGTGCCAGCAGATTCAACACCGGGGAGCTGTTTTTT. Protein: CASRFNTGELFF.

This clone appeared once. The rearrangement uses TRBV6-5 and TRBJ1-1; D possibly corresponds to TRBD1 (5 bases). There are 13 residues in the CDR3. V dropped 7 bases and J dropped 2 bases, with 11 bases sitting between them. Looked up from germline, CDR1 is MNHEY and CDR2 is SVGAGI. The CDR3 is CASTVGANTEAFF. In DNA form, the CDR3 reads TGTGCCAGCACCGTCGGGGCAAACACTGAAGCTTTCTTT.

This clone was observed a single time. The chain has TRBV11-2 and TRBJ1-3; D is unresolved. Between the trimmed V and J ends, which lost 0 bases and 2 bases, there was a span of 8 bases. The CDR3 is 15 residues long. Germline V lookup: CDR1 SGHAT, CDR2 FQNNGV. The CDR3 nucleotides read TGTGCCAGCAGCTTAGATCGAGGGACTGGAAACACCATATATTTT. Protein sequence: CASSLDRGTGNTIYF.

This chain joins TRBV27 and TRBJ1-4, with TRBD1 identical over 7 bases. Unmatched junction bases numbered 10, after V lost 0 bases and J lost 6 bases. This CDR3 is 17 amino acids long. The germline V gene encodes CDR1 MNHEY and CDR2 SMNVEV (reference sequence). The CDR3 region has the DNA TGTGCCAGCAGTTTATCGAGGGGGCAGGGCGCCTATGAAAAACTGTTTTTT. Translating it yields CASSLSRGQGAYEKLFF.

This chain connects TRBV12-3 or TRBV12-4 to TRBJ2-5; D is ambiguous. This CDR3 comprises 13 residues. V lost 3 bases to trimming and J lost 5 bases, with 10 bases between them. For the CDR3, the DNA is TGTGCCAGCAGTTTCGGGCAGTCCGAGACCCAGTACTTC. Its protein is CASSFGQSETQYF.

This rearrangement joins TRBV13 to TRBJ2-7; D remains unclear. From germline, CDR1 is PRHDT and CDR2 FYEKMQ (reference sequence). The CDR3 covers 16 residues. Between the trimmed V and J ends, which lost 4 bases and 0 bases, there was a span of 16 bases. CDR3 sequence: CASSSSTLRSSYEQYF. As DNA, the CDR3 is TGTGCCAGCAGCTCATCCACGCTTAGGAGCTCCTACGAGCAGTACTTC. The variable domain in full, completed from reference TRBV13 and TRBJ2-7, reads AAGVIQSPRHLIKEKRETATLKCYPIPRHDTVYWYQQGPGQDPQFLISFYEKMQSDKGSIPDRFSAQQFSDYHSELNMSSLELGDSALYFCASSSSTLRSSYEQYFGPGTRLTVT.

This chain connects TRBV12-3 or TRBV12-4 to TRBJ2-5; no clear D. The ends were cut back, 5 bases at V and 3 bases at J, with 7 bases in the middle. The CDR3 covers 12 residues. Here the CDR3 reads CASSIFEETQYF. DNA for the CDR3: TGTGCCAGCAGTATATTCGAAGAGACCCAGTACTTC.

This clone was seen more than once but under ten times. The chain is built from TRBV27 and TRBJ2-3; 9 positions agree with TRBD2. Germline V gene data show CDR1 as MNHEY and CDR2 as SMNVEV (reference sequence). The V segment lost 2 bases and the J segment 3 bases; nucleotides outside the gene matches: 3. This CDR3 is 15 amino acids long. The CDR3 loop reads CASSLAGGRTDTQYF. As DNA, the CDR3 is TGTGCCAGCAGTTTAGCGGGAGGGCGGACAGATACGCAGTATTTT.

V is TRBV2 and J is TRBJ1-1; tentatively, D is TRBD1 (5 bases). The CDR3 totals 13 residues. Germline V gives CDR1 SNHLY, CDR2 FYNNEI. V was trimmed by 7 bases and J by 5 bases, leaving 14 bases between them. CDR3 amino acids: CASTERGGTEAFF. CDR3 coding DNA: TGTGCCAGCACCGAGCGTGGGGGGACTGAAGCTTTCTTT.

V usage is TRBV6-4 and J usage is TRBJ2-3; perhaps TRBD2 as D (5 bases). The CDR3 extends over 15 amino acids. V was clipped by 0 bases and J by 9 bases, with 16 bases between them. Germline V gene lookup returns CDR1 MRHNA and CDR2 SNTAGT. The CDR3 region has the DNA TGTGCCAGCAGTGACTCGGTGGGAGCCCCGGCGACGCAGTATTTT. Its translation is CASSDSVGAPATQYF.

V is TRBV24-1 and J is TRBJ1-1; 7 bases agree with TRBD1. Germline-derived CDR1 and CDR2 are KGHDR and SFDVKD. Trimming took 10 bases from V and 10 from J; bases not matched to a gene: 8. There are 11 residues in the CDR3. CDR3 in DNA: TGTGCCACTAGACAGGGATCCGCAGCTTTCTTT. This codes for CATRQGSAAFF.

This clone was counted only a few times. The rearrangement joins TRBV3-1 (or the pseudogene TRBV3-2) to TRBJ1-5, with 7 bases fitting TRBD1. Germline V gene data show CDR1 as LGHDT and CDR2 as YNNKEL (reference sequence). This CDR3 contains 14 residues. J gave up 3 bases and V 5 bases, and 4 bases lay outside the gene matches. The DNA for the CDR3 is TGTGCCAGCAGCGTCGGGACAGACAATCAGCCCCAGCATTTT. It specifies CASSVGTDNQPQHF.

The chain employs TRBV27 and TRBJ1-6; 7 nucleotides agree with TRBD1. With V trimmed by 2 bases and J by 12 bases, 7 bases remained unmatched. The CDR3 length is 14 residues. The germline V gene encodes CDR1 MNHEY and CDR2 SMNVEV (reference sequence). CDR3 bases: TGTGCCAGCAGTTTAATAGACAGGGATGTACCCCTCCACTTT. This codes for CASSLIDRDVPLHF.

The rearrangement links TRBV18 to TRBJ2-6, with D unresolved. This CDR3 spans 13 amino acids. With 6 bases removed from V and 0 bases from J, the gap between germline ends came to 3 bases. Germline V CDR1 and CDR2: KGHSH, LQKENI. CDR3 region: CASSVSGANVLTF. The CDR3 DNA reads as TGTGCCAGCTCCGTCTCTGGGGCCAACGTCCTGACTTTC.

The chain joins TRBV6-2 or TRBV6-3 to TRBJ1-2; D unresolved. V dropped 5 bases and J dropped 5 bases, with 15 bases sitting between them. This CDR3 spans 14 amino acids. Germline V gene sequence: CDR1 MNHEY, CDR2 SVGEGT. The CDR3 DNA sequence: TGTGCCAGCAGTGCAATGGGCCCTCCATATGGCTACACCTTC. It encodes CASSAMGPPYGYTF.

This clone came up a few times. This sequence joins TRBV19 and TRBJ1-5; D is unresolved. Germline lookup yields CDR1 LNHDA and CDR2 SQIVND (reference sequence). Trimming pared 5 bases from V and 3 bases from J, leaving 8 bases between. This CDR3 has 13 residues. CDR3 in amino acids: CASSHSNNQPQHF. The CDR3 DNA is TGTGCCAGTAGTCACAGCAACAATCAGCCCCAGCATTTT.

This chain joins TRBV7-8 and TRBJ1-5, with a possible D match to TRBD1 (5 bases). The V gene's germline CDR1 is SGHVS and CDR2 FQNEAQ. This CDR3 has 16 amino acids. The V gene lost 2 bases and the J gene lost 0 bases, with 11 bases spanning the gap. CDR3 residues: CASSLWGVLSNQPQHF. For the CDR3, the DNA is TGTGCCAGCAGCTTATGGGGGGTCCTTAGCAATCAGCCCCAGCATTTT.

This rearrangement joins TRBV21-1 to TRBJ1-3; TRBD1, the table's D call, was not compared with the DNA. TRBV21-1 is a pseudogene. This CDR3 is 14 amino acids long. The CDR3 nucleotides read TGTGCCAGCAGCAAAGGGCCCTCTGGAAACACCATATATTTT. It is translated as CASSKGPSGNTIYF.

The rearrangement uses TRBV27 and TRBJ2-1, with D uncertain. Germline lookup yields CDR1 MNHEY and CDR2 SMNVEV (reference sequence). Between the trimmed V and J ends, which lost 4 bases and 6 bases, there was a span of 10 bases. The CDR3 runs 13 residues. CDR3 residues: CASSYGSGNEQFF. The CDR3 DNA sequence: TGTGCCAGCAGTTACGGCTCAGGCAATGAGCAGTTCTTC.

CDR3 residues: CASSLTGSGANVLTF. DNA for the CDR3: TGTGCCAGCAGCCTGACAGGGTCTGGGGCCAACGTCCTGACTTTC. The chain recombines TRBV7-9 with TRBJ2-6, with 7 bases lining up with TRBD1. Germline V lookup: CDR1 SEHNR, CDR2 FQNEAQ (reference sequence). This CDR3 has 15 residues. The V segment lost 5 bases and the J segment 1 base; nucleotides outside the gene matches: 2.

This clone was recorded once. The V call is TRBV5-4, the J call TRBJ1-1, with 8 bases aligning to TRBD1. The CDR3 sequence is 18 residues long. J was trimmed by 3 bases and V by 0 bases; bases with no gene match: 13. Looked up from germline, CDR1 is SGHNT and CDR2 is YYREEE (reference sequence). The CDR3 DNA follows: TGTGCCAGCAGCTTGGATGGCGCTATAGGCAGGGGGCACACTGAAGCTTTCTTT. Its translation: CASSLDGAIGRGHTEAFF. The complete variable domain, with remaining parts taken from reference TRBV5-4 and TRBJ1-1, reads ETGVTQSPTHLIKTRGQQVTLRCSSQSGHNTVSWYQQALGQGPQFIFQYYREEENGRGNFPPRFSGLQFPNYSSELNVNALELDDSALYLCASSLDGAIGRGHTEAFFGQGTRLTVV.

The genes are TRBV2 and TRBJ2-7, with D possibly matching TRBD2 (6 bases). V lost 1 base and J lost 3, with 13 bases in between. Germline V lookup: CDR1 SNHLY, CDR2 FYNNEI. CDR3 size: 15 residues. The CDR3 nucleotides read TGTGCCAGCAGTGAAGTAGGGCGGGATGGCTACGAGCAGTACTTC. This sequence encodes CASSEVGRDGYEQYF.

The gene calls are TRBV6-4 and TRBJ2-1; D unclear. Germline CDR1 reads MRHNA; CDR2 reads SNTAGT. This CDR3 is built from 13 residues. The V end lost 6 bases, the J end lost 4 bases, and 10 bases lay between the germline ends. The CDR3 loop reads CASSLTPYNEQFF. DNA for the CDR3: TGTGCCAGCAGCTTGACTCCGTACAATGAGCAGTTCTTC.

The genes are TRBV5-1 and TRBJ1-1, with 7 nucleotides matching TRBD1. The V gene end was trimmed by 9 bases and the J gene end by 10 bases; junction bases not matched to a gene: 6. This CDR3 has 10 amino acids. CDR1 and CDR2 from the germline V gene are SGHRS and YFSETQ. The CDR3 bases are TGCGCCAACCCCCCAGGGGGAGCTTTCTTT. Protein product: CANPPGGAFF.

This chain uses TRBV27 with TRBJ1-1, with a tentative D call TRBD1 (6 bases). V was trimmed by 7 bases and J by 0 bases, leaving 18 bases between them. CDR3 length: 16 residues. Germline values: CDR1 MNHEY, CDR2 SMNVEV (reference sequence). The CDR3 nucleotides read TGTGCCAGCACCCTATCCCCAGGGGCCATGAACACTGAAGCTTTCTTT. This gives the protein CASTLSPGAMNTEAFF.

This chain links TRBV14 with TRBJ2-1; D remains ambiguous. V lost 3 bases, J lost 0 bases, and 9 bases lay in between. The length of the CDR3 is 15 residues. In germline, CDR1 is SGHDN, CDR2 FVKESK. The CDR3, as DNA: TGTGCCAGCAGCCACGACTTAAGCTCCTACAATGAGCAGTTCTTC. As protein: CASSHDLSSYNEQFF.